This entry lists 20 T cell receptor beta chains sequenced from one sample in a study of chemoradiotherapy in HPV16-positive cancers. Repertoires were generated with immunoSEQ multiplex PCR, while TCRdb's copy carries only in-frame clones and drops some. The sample lists 6,000 to 7,500 clones; 70% to 75% were seen once. The input for sequencing was tumor tissue, taken from a patient who underwent chemoradiotherapy. Receptor source: a human donor with HPV-associated anogenital cancer.

This clone was seen a single time. V gene TRBV28 combines with J gene TRBJ2-5, with D unclear. Per germline, CDR1 MDHEN and CDR2 SYDVKM. The CDR3 loop spans 13 amino acids. The V end lost 5 bases, the J end lost 5 bases, and 12 bases lay between the germline ends. DNA for the CDR3: TGTGCCAGCAGTCCCGGCCTATGGGAGACCCAGTACTTC. Translated: CASSPGLWETQYF. The variable domain in full, with the rest retrieved from reference TRBV28 and TRBJ2-5, is DVKVTQSSRYLVKRTGEKVFLECVQDMDHENMFWYRQDPGLGLRLIYFSYDVKMKEKGDIPEGYSVSREKKERFSLILESASTNQTSMYLCASSPGLWETQYFGPGTRLLVL.

This clone was picked up a small number of times. The CDR3 reads CASSPGTIAGSGEEQFF. The DNA for the CDR3 is TGCGCCAGCAGCCCAGGCACAATAGCGGGGTCCGGGGAGGAGCAGTTCTTC. V and J are TRBV5-1 and TRBJ2-1; the match to TRBD2 covers 8 bases. This CDR3 has 17 residues. Germline V CDR1 and CDR2: SGHRS, YFSETQ. The trim removed 4 bases at V and 10 bases at J, leaving 19 bases unmatched.

This rearrangement joins TRBV28 to TRBJ1-2, with 9 bases identical to TRBD1. CDR3 length: 16 amino acids. Trimming cost V 5 bases and J 5 bases; bases outside gene matches: 12. Looked up from germline, CDR1 is MDHEN and CDR2 is SYDVKM. The CDR3 loop is CASSVSEPGQGYGYTF. In DNA, the CDR3 is TGTGCCAGCAGTGTGAGCGAACCGGGACAGGGTTATGGCTACACCTTC.

The chain carries TRBV5-4 and TRBJ1-1; D not resolved. The CDR3 loop spans 13 amino acids. V dropped 0 bases and J dropped 2 bases, with 5 bases sitting between them. Germline values: CDR1 SGHNT, CDR2 YYREEE (reference sequence). This chain's CDR3 is CASSLVTNTEAFF. CDR3 in DNA: TGTGCCAGCAGCTTGGTTACAAACACTGAAGCTTTCTTT.

This clone was observed a single time. The genes are TRBV2 and TRBJ2-5, with TRBD1 matching over 10 bases. The CDR3 runs to 15 residues. Germline V CDR1 and CDR2: SNHLY, FYNNEI. Losses at the gene ends were 7 bases for V and 1 base for J; bases not matched to a gene: 6. DNA of the CDR3: TGTGCCAGCACCCCGGGACAGGGGTTCCAAGAGACCCAGTACTTC. It translates to CASTPGQGFQETQYF.

This chain links TRBV19 with TRBJ1-2; no clear D gene. CDR3 size: 15 residues. The germline V gene encodes CDR1 LNHDA and CDR2 SQIVND (reference sequence). V shed 6 bases and J shed 1 base, with 15 bases lying between them. CDR3 loop: CASSLSWTINYGYTF. CDR3 coding DNA: TGTGCCAGTAGCCTATCCTGGACCATTAACTATGGCTACACCTTC.

In its sample, this clone was seen a few times. The J gene is TRBJ1-2, the V gene TRBV28, with D tentatively TRBD1 (5 bases). The CDR3 contains 16 residues. Germline CDR1 and CDR2: MDHEN and SYDVKM. The ends were cut back, 7 bases at V and 3 bases at J, with 21 bases in the middle. CDR3 sequence (DNA): TGTGCCAGCACCTCCGGGGCAGGGAATGATGACTATGGCTACACCTTC. Its protein is CASTSGAGNDDYGYTF.

The CDR3 sequence is CASSFPSGNTGELFF. The CDR3 region has the DNA TGCGCCAGCAGCTTTCCTAGCGGGAACACCGGGGAGCTGTTTTTT. The V and J genes are TRBV5-1 and TRBJ2-2, with TRBD2 matching over 7 bases. Trimming cost V 2 bases and J 1 base; bases outside gene matches: 2. The CDR3 loop spans 15 amino acids. The V gene's germline CDR1 is SGHRS and CDR2 YFSETQ.

The chain recombines TRBV30 with TRBJ2-3; D may be TRBD1 (5 bases). Germline loops: CDR1 GTSNPN, CDR2 SVGIG (reference sequence). Trimming pared 2 bases from V and 6 bases from J, leaving 9 bases between. The CDR3 is 12 residues long. The CDR3 loop reads CAWSLQEDTQYF. The CDR3 nucleotides read TGTGCCTGGAGTCTACAGGAGGATACGCAGTATTTT.

The chain employs TRBV30 and TRBJ1-5; D unresolved. Trimming removed 4 bases at V and 0 bases at J, with 7 bases between. Germline values: CDR1 GTSNPN, CDR2 SVGIG (reference sequence). The CDR3 contains 13 residues. The CDR3 protein is CAWNRDSNQPQHF. CDR3 nucleotide sequence: TGTGCCTGGAATCGGGATAGCAATCAGCCCCAGCATTTT.

This clone appeared a single time. This chain connects TRBV29-1 to TRBJ2-1, with 8 bases fitting TRBD2. The CDR3 consists of 13 residues. With 2 bases clipped from V and 8 bases from J, the junction kept 5 bases outside the gene matches. Germline lookup yields CDR1 SQVTM and CDR2 ANQGSEA. For the CDR3, the DNA is TGCAGCGTTGAACACGGGGGGGGCGATGAGCAGTTCTTC. Its protein product is CSVEHGGGDEQFF.

This rearrangement joins TRBV10-2 to TRBJ1-2, with D possibly matching TRBD1 (6 bases). The germline CDR1 and CDR2 sequences are WSHSY and SAAADI. The CDR3 covers 15 residues. The V gene lost 1 base and the J gene lost 1 base, with 10 bases spanning the gap. CDR3 sequence: CASSEYRERNYGYTF. The CDR3 DNA follows: TGCGCCAGCAGTGAGTACAGGGAGCGTAACTATGGCTACACCTTC.

J is TRBJ2-5 and V is TRBV4-1; the match to TRBD1 covers 8 bases. Trimming removed 8 bases from V and 2 bases from J; junction bases left unmatched: 4. The CDR3 loop spans 13 amino acids. Looked up from germline, CDR1 is MGHRA and CDR2 is YSYEKL. The CDR3 region has the DNA TGCGCCAGCTCCCGACAGGGGCAAGAGACCCAGTACTTC. Translation gives CASSRQGQETQYF.

The V and J genes are TRBV7-2 and TRBJ2-7; D not certain. The CDR3 length is 14 residues. Trimming removed 2 bases from V and 3 bases from J, with 11 bases in between. The V gene's germline CDR1 is SGHTA and CDR2 FQGNSA. In DNA, the CDR3 is TGTGCCAGCAGCTTACAAGGCGGATACTACGAGCAGTACTTC. Protein: CASSLQGGYYEQYF.

V and J are TRBV7-3 and TRBJ2-1, with D perhaps TRBD2 (6 bases). V was trimmed by 8 bases and J by 2 bases, leaving 13 bases between them. CDR3 length: 14 amino acids. Germline-derived CDR1 and CDR2 are SGHTA and FQGTGA. CDR3 amino acids: CASAAGTAYNEQFF. The CDR3 nucleotides are TGTGCCAGCGCGGCGGGAACTGCCTACAATGAGCAGTTCTTC.

The chain couples TRBV30 to TRBJ1-3; D ambiguous. CDR1 GTSNPN and CDR2 SVGIG come from the germline V gene (reference sequence). The CDR3 sequence is 16 residues long. V gave up 5 bases and J gave up 0 bases, with 17 bases separating them. CDR3 coding DNA: TGTGCCTGGCAACTAGTGGGCCGGGACTCTGGAAACACCATATATTTT. Its translation is CAWQLVGRDSGNTIYF. Based on the CDR3 plus reference TRBV30 and TRBJ1-3, the full variable domain is SQTIHQWPATLVQPVGSPLSLECTVEGTSNPNLYWYRQAAGRGLQLLFYSVGIGQISSEVPQNLSASRPQDRQFILSSKKLLLSDSGFYLCAWQLVGRDSGNTIYFGEGSWLTVV.

This chain joins TRBV6-5 and TRBJ2-2, with D possibly being TRBD1 or TRBD2 (6 bases each). The CDR3 runs to 15 residues. The germline CDR1 and CDR2 sequences are MNHEY and SVGAGI. Trimming cost V 6 bases and J 6 bases, with 17 bases left between them. The CDR3 sequence is CASREGGQRAGELFF. CDR3 nucleotides: TGTGCCAGCAGGGAGGGTGGACAGAGGGCCGGGGAGCTGTTTTTT.

About this clone itself: The sample contains more than one DNA sequence encoding this CDR3. The chain links TRBV5-1 to TRBJ1-1, with 9 bases fitting TRBD1. CDR3 size: 16 residues. J gave up 0 bases and V 0 bases, and 3 bases lay outside the gene matches. Germline V CDR1 and CDR2: SGHRS, YFSETQ. CDR3 coding DNA: TGCGCCAGCAGCTTGGGACAGGGGGGAATGAACACTGAAGCTTTCTTT. It is translated as CASSLGQGGMNTEAFF.

The chain carries TRBV27 and TRBJ2-7; 7 nucleotides match TRBD1. Looked up from germline, CDR1 is MNHEY and CDR2 is SMNVEV (reference sequence). The CDR3 sequence is 15 residues long. V lost 0 bases to trimming and J lost 2 bases; unmatched junction nucleotides: 4. The CDR3 protein is CASSLSRDSAYEQYF. In DNA, the CDR3 is TGTGCCAGCAGTTTATCCCGGGACAGTGCCTACGAGCAGTACTTC.

The chain recombines TRBV5-4 with TRBJ1-1; 9 nucleotides agree with TRBD1. V lost 9 bases to trimming and J lost 1 base; unmatched junction nucleotides: 7. Germline CDR1 is SGHNT and CDR2 is YYREEE (reference sequence). This CDR3 spans 14 amino acids. In DNA, the CDR3 is TGTGCCACAAGGACAGGGGCCCAGAACACTGAAGCTTTCTTT. Its translation: CATRTGAQNTEAFF.